The T cell receptor (beta chain) described here comes from a study of blood T cell repertoires in COVID-19. Study in general: Spain, Italy and the United States supplied samples that represented acute and convalescent COVID-19. From T cells, B-cell-depleted T cells, or PBMCs came the material, which was cDNA or gDNA.

This CDR3 is built from 14 residues. Losses at the gene ends were 0 bases for V and 6 bases for J; bases not matched to a gene: 4. Germline lookup yields CDR1 SGHTA and CDR2 FQGNSA. Profiled with immunoSEQ multiplex PCR; TCRdb holds only in-frame clones, not every one. The table shows tens of thousands of clones, with about 91% occurring only once. The sequence came from a human donor in a cohort sampled during active COVID-19. Sequencing input: peripheral blood. V is TRBV7-2 and J is TRBJ1-2, with 7 bases aligning to TRBD1. CDR3 coding DNA: TGTGCCAGCAGCTTAGCGGGACAGTTTCATGGCTACACCTTC. The encoded protein is CASSLAGQFHGYTF.